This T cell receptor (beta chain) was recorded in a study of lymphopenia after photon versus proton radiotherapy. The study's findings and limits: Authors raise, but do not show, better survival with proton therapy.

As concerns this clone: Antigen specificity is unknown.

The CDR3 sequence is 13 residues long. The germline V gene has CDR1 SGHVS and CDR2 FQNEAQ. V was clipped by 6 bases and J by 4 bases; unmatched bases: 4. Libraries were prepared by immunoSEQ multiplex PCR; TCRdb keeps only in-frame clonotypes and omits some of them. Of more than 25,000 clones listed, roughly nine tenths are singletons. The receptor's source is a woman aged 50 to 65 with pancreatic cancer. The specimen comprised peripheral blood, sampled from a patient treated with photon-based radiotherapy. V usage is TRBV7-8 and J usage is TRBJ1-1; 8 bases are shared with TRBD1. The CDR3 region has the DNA TGTGCCAGCAGTCGGACAGGGCCCACTGAAGCTTTCTTT. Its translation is CASSRTGPTEAFF.